This TCR beta chain is from a study of T cells in Graves' hyperthyroidism and ophthalmopathy (dated by TCRdb to the late 2010s). Concerning the study at large: Peripheral blood was collected at initial diagnosis, before any treatment. TCR V-J signatures able to tell the groups apart were searched for in a discovery cohort of some 100 patients, of whom over 40 had Graves' ophthalmopathy and around 57 had stable Graves' hyperthyroidism. Prospective prediction of ophthalmopathy was tested in an independent validation cohort of approximately 19 hyperthyroidism patients and 15 to 17 patients who later progressed to ophthalmopathy. The 100 or so discovery patients were randomly split 7:3 into training and test sets. In addition, the study compared T-cell repertoires in thyroid tissue and in blood from six Graves' hyperthyroidism patients. After blood sampling, hyperthyroidism patients were treated with methimazole at a starting dose of 30 mg daily, and ophthalmopathy patients were treated with high-dose intravenous methylprednisolone. According to the paper, TCR Vbeta CDR3 sequencing was carried out on over 130 peripheral blood samples, which came from about 45 ophthalmopathy, 80 or so hyperthyroidism and roughly 17 progressor patients.

Per the germline V gene, SNHLY is the CDR1 and FYNNEI is the CDR2. V is cut by 0 bases and J by 3 bases, and the space between the germline ends is 15 bases. The CDR3 has 16 amino acids, counting the end cysteine and phenylalanine. Left in the record is the CDR3 DNA by itself, 48 bases read in frame from the first base. The TCR beta CDR3 regions were amplified from RNA transcripts. The TCR CDR3 was subjected to a first round of RT-PCR using the HTBI primer set and the Qiagen OneStep RT-PCR kit. A second multiplex PCR round built the libraries, followed by size selection and purification. Paired-end sequencing of the libraries was performed with 100 bp reads on an Illumina HiSeq2000. The paper's processing steps were these. SOAPnuke was used to process the raw data, with reads discarded if the reads contained adapters or uncalled bases, had a mean Phred below 15, or lacked an exact constant-primer or identifier match. COPE v1.2.5 was used to merge high-quality paired reads, and clonotypes were defined as unique nucleotide sequences. MiTCR v1.1 was used to align clonotypes to the IMGT TRBV, TRBD and TRBJ reference segments. Only V-J combinations with frequency above 0.0001, covering roughly 99% of repertoires, were analysed. The TCS score was defined as F50 (clonal expansion) divided by E x V (chaos), with BLOSUM62-based TCRdist calculated between CDR3 peptides within each V-J. Welch's t-statistics and random forest reduced 514 V-J features to 10 to 15, which were used in a naive Bayes classifier (R e1071). TCRdb passed the public sequencing reads through fastp at Q25 and MiXCR, retaining productive beta sequences. Every distinct CDR3 protein forms one entry, paired with its most common genes and DNA. The V and J calls reflect TCRdb's pipeline rather than the authors' work. The sample records approximately 430,000 distinct CDR3 sequences, about 15% of which are singletons. About 13% of the sample is held by the ten biggest clonotypes.

The paper's findings and limits, for the study overall: No statistical method was used to set the sample size in advance, and investigators knew the group allocation. Most expanded thyroid clonotypes (frequency above 0.001) were also detected in blood, a finding suggesting that blood repertoires may reflect thyroid immune responses. In cross-validation, a model built on a 13 V-J signature told ophthalmopathy apart from stable hyperthyroidism with approximately 90% sensitivity and roughly 81% specificity, and in testing the same model reached 80%/75%. During validation, the model predicted progression to ophthalmopathy a median of roughly 7.1 months ahead of onset, with more than 55% sensitivity and 72% to 80% specificity.

There are many counts of this clonotype. Its antigen is unknown. No much larger clone is present one base from it, and per-base qualities are unavailable. Moderately to severely active disease, a Clinical Activity Score of at least 3, a NOSPECS grade of at least 4, and a duration under 3 months were present in ophthalmopathy patients. Patients with uncontrolled infections, other autoimmune diseases, pregnancy or lactation were excluded. Diagnoses relied on clinical symptoms, serum thyroxine and TRAb, thyroid ultrasound and orbital computed tomography. PBMCs were isolated from roughly 10 ml of fresh peripheral blood by Ficoll-Paque density gradient centrifugation. Total RNA was extracted using Trizol reagent, and RNA quality was assessed on an Agilent 2100 Bioanalyzer.

The origin of this receptor is a young man with Graves' ophthalmopathy. Recombination linked TRBV2 to TRBJ2-7; no confident D gene assignment can be made. The material sequenced was blood. The CDR3 loop reads CASSEAWLTASYEQYF. Read as DNA, the sequence is TGTGCCAGCAGTGAAGCGTGGCTTACGGCTAGCTACGAGCAGTACTTC.